A single sample gave rise to the 27 T cell receptor beta chains below, sequenced in a study of blood T cell repertoires in COVID-19 (dated by TCRdb to about 2020). Library generation was performed with the immunoSEQ multiplex PCR assay. TCRdb provides this immuneACCESS table in a form limited to in-frame rearrangements. Some clones are lacking; in checked studies, under half of them reflect an unresolved V gene, and why the rest are absent is not known. The sample table shows approximately 140,000 clones, and roughly 90% are seen once. Together, the top ten hold about 2.5% of the sample. What was sequenced was peripheral blood. The receptors were gathered from a human donor in a cohort sampled during active COVID-19.

V gene TRBV2 combines with J gene TRBJ1-6, with a weak D call TRBD1 (6 bases). The V gene lost 6 bases and the J gene lost 3 bases, with 15 bases spanning the gap. The CDR3 consists of 16 residues. Germline CDR1 and CDR2: SNHLY and FYNNEI. The CDR3 is CASRPRQDFYNSPLHF. The CDR3 DNA is TGTGCCAGCAGACCTAGACAGGACTTCTATAATTCACCCCTCCACTTT.

The chain joins TRBV18 to TRBJ1-1, with a weak D call TRBD1 (6 bases). This CDR3 contains 13 residues. V was shortened by 8 bases and J by 4 bases, with 14 bases between the two germline ends. Germline CDR1 reads KGHSH; CDR2 reads LQKENI. The CDR3 protein is CASETGQGTEAFF. The CDR3, as DNA: TGTGCCAGCGAAACAGGGCAGGGCACTGAAGCTTTCTTT. Based on the CDR3 plus reference TRBV18 and TRBJ1-1, the full variable domain is NAGVMQNPRHLVRRRGQEARLRCSPMKGHSHVYWYRQLPEEGLKFMVYLQKENIIDESGMPKERFSAEFPKEGPSILRIQQVVRGDSAAYFCASETGQGTEAFFGQGTRLTVV.

The CDR3 coding sequence is TGTGCCAGTAGTACAGTAGGGGGCTCTAGCTCCTACAATGAGCAGTTCTTC. The encoded protein is CASSTVGGSSSYNEQFF. The rearrangement joins TRBV19 to TRBJ2-1, with 7 nucleotides matching TRBD1. Germline CDR1 is LNHDA and CDR2 is SQIVND (reference sequence). V shed 4 bases and J 0 bases; nucleotides not matched to a gene: 9. The CDR3 is 17 amino acids.

The rearrangement joins TRBV15 to TRBJ1-6; D remains ambiguous. Trimming removed 0 bases from V and 0 bases from J, with 12 bases in between. CDR3 length: 18 amino acids. Germline values: CDR1 LNHNV, CDR2 YYDKDF (reference sequence). In nucleotides, the CDR3 is TGTGCCACCAGCAGAGATGGGCAACTGTACTCCTATAATTCACCCCTCCACTTT. Its protein product is CATSRDGQLYSYNSPLHF.

The rearrangement joins TRBV19 to TRBJ2-5, with TRBD2 as a possible D gene (7 bases). Germline V gene data show CDR1 as LNHDA and CDR2 as SQIVND (reference sequence). The CDR3 spans 15 residues. V was pared by 3 bases and J by 4 bases, with 15 bases between. Here the CDR3 reads CASSIGPGGGETQYF. In DNA form, the CDR3 reads TGTGCCAGTAGTATCGGGCCGGGGGGCGGAGAGACCCAGTACTTC.

The CDR3: CSASTQGRGTDTQYF. The DNA for the CDR3 is TGCAGTGCTAGTACACAGGGCCGTGGCACAGATACGCAGTATTTT. V and J are TRBV20-1 and TRBJ2-3, with a weak D call TRBD1 (6 bases). CDR1 and CDR2 from the germline V gene are DFQATT and SNEGSKA (reference sequence). The V and J ends lost 3 bases and 1 base respectively, with 14 bases between them. The CDR3 consists of 15 residues.

The chain is built from TRBV20-1 and TRBJ2-1; 12 nucleotides match TRBD2. Germline V gene sequence: CDR1 DFQATT, CDR2 SNEGSKA (reference sequence). The V segment lost 3 bases and the J segment 3 bases; nucleotides outside the gene matches: 6. This CDR3 spans 16 amino acids. The CDR3 is CSASPTSGSFYNEQFF. The CDR3 bases are TGCAGTGCTAGTCCGACTAGCGGGAGTTTCTACAATGAGCAGTTCTTC.

CDR3 loop: CASSLGAHNEQFF. The CDR3 bases are TGTGCCAGCAGCTTAGGAGCCCACAATGAGCAGTTCTTC. This sequence joins TRBV7-3 and TRBJ2-1; D call uncertain. The CDR3 has 13 amino acids. V lost 2 bases and J 5 bases, leaving 7 bases between the germline ends. CDR1 is SGHTA, CDR2 FQGTGA, per germline.

The gene calls are TRBV4-2 and TRBJ2-3, with TRBD1 matching 7 bases. The germline CDR1 and CDR2 sequences are LGHNA and YNFKEQ. The V and J ends lost 3 bases and 4 bases, in that order; junction bases with no gene match: 16. The CDR3 has 18 amino acids. CDR3 nucleotide sequence: TGTGCCAGCAGCCAGAAACTAGGGGGCGCCCCGGCCCCAGATACGCAGTATTTT. This codes for CASSQKLGGAPAPDTQYF.

This clone was observed a few times. V gene TRBV5-4 combines with J gene TRBJ2-7; D unclear. Germline V gene data show CDR1 as SGHNT and CDR2 as YYREEE (reference sequence). The CDR3 length is 10 residues. The ends were cut back, 2 bases at V and 7 bases at J, with 4 bases in the middle. In DNA, the CDR3 is TGTGCCAGCAGCTTTCGGGAGCAGTACTTC. Protein sequence: CASSFREQYF.

The V and J genes are TRBV7-6 and TRBJ2-5; 11 bases are a match to TRBD2. Losses at the gene ends were 5 bases for V and 6 bases for J; bases not matched to a gene: 11. The CDR3 is made up of 16 amino acids. Germline V lookup: CDR1 SGHVS, CDR2 FNYEAQ. The CDR3: CASSPKLAGVSKTQYF. CDR3 DNA sequence: TGTGCCAGCAGCCCTAAACTAGCGGGAGTTTCGAAGACCCAGTACTTC. The whole variable domain, remainder taken from reference TRBV7-6 and TRBJ2-5, is GAGVSQSPRYKVTKRGQDVALRCDPISGHVSLYWYRQALGQGPEFLTYFNYEAQQDKSGLPNDRFSAERPEGSISTLTIQRTEQRDSAMYRCASSPKLAGVSKTQYFGPGTRLLVL.

The chain combines TRBV18 with TRBJ2-3; TRBD2 aligns across 8 bases. CDR3 length equals 15 residues. The junction had 6 bases not matched to a gene; V was cut back by 1 base and J by 6 bases. From germline, CDR1 is KGHSH and CDR2 LQKENI. The CDR3: CASSPQLAARDTQYF. CDR3 in DNA: TGTGCCAGCTCACCACAACTAGCGGCCCGGGATACGCAGTATTTT.

The gene calls are TRBV18 and TRBJ2-1, with 9 nucleotides matching TRBD2. V shed 0 bases and J 3 bases; nucleotides not matched to a gene: 6. CDR1 is KGHSH and CDR2 is LQKENI in the germline V gene. CDR3 length equals 17 residues. DNA of the CDR3: TGTGCCAGCTCACCACCAAGCGGGGGGATCAACTACAATGAGCAGTTCTTC. As protein: CASSPPSGGINYNEQFF.

The gene calls are TRBV2 and TRBJ1-5; D call uncertain. The CDR3 is 14 residues long. Trimming removed 11 bases from V and 1 base from J, with 15 bases in between. Germline V gives CDR1 SNHLY, CDR2 FYNNEI. CDR3 DNA: TGTGCCTGCCGGGAGGAAAGGAGCAATCAGCCCCAGCATTTT. It codes for CACREERSNQPQHF.

This clone is deemed medium-sized. J is TRBJ2-1 and V is TRBV4-2; 9 bases are a match to TRBD1. Trimming at V came to 4 bases and at J to 9 bases, leaving 10 bases not matched to a gene. The CDR3 consists of 15 residues. Germline-derived CDR1 and CDR2 are LGHNA and YNFKEQ. The CDR3 reads CASSRGDRETGEQFF. The CDR3 DNA reads as TGTGCCAGCAGCCGAGGGGACAGGGAGACCGGTGAGCAGTTCTTC.

The chain couples TRBV7-8 to TRBJ2-1; no clear D. Between the trimmed V and J ends, which lost 3 bases and 12 bases, there was a span of 18 bases. Germline V gene sequence: CDR1 SGHVS, CDR2 FQNEAQ. This CDR3 region has 14 residues. CDR3 protein: CASSFDPASLRQFF. CDR3 coding DNA: TGTGCCAGCAGCTTTGACCCGGCTAGTTTGAGGCAGTTCTTC.

The V call is TRBV11-3, the J call TRBJ2-1; 7 bases align to TRBD2. The V gene's germline CDR1 is SGHNT and CDR2 YENEEA. V lost 0 bases to trimming and J lost 7 bases; unmatched junction nucleotides: 6. There are 15 residues in the CDR3. CDR3 sequence (DNA): TGTGCCAGCAGCTTAGATCGACTAGCAGGGAATGAGCAGTTCTTC. The encoded protein is CASSLDRLAGNEQFF. The variable domain in full, completed from reference TRBV11-3 and TRBJ2-1, reads EAGVVQSPRYKIIEKKQPVAFWCNPISGHNTLYWYLQNLGQGPELLIRYENEEAVDDSQLPKDRFSAERLKGVDSTLKIQPAELGDSAVYLCASSLDRLAGNEQFFGPGTRLTVL.

The CDR3 DNA sequence: TGTGCCAGCAGCGAGAGGCTAGCGGGAGGGCCGTCGAACACCGGGGAGCTGTTTTTT. Amino acid sequence: CASSERLAGGPSNTGELFF. This sequence joins TRBV9 and TRBJ2-2; 12 positions match TRBD2. The CDR3 runs 19 residues. V lost 3 bases to trimming and J lost 0 bases; unmatched junction nucleotides: 9. In germline, CDR1 is SGDLS, CDR2 YYNGEE. The variable domain in full, with the rest retrieved from reference TRBV9 and TRBJ2-2, is DSGVTQTPKHLITATGQRVTLRCSPRSGDLSVYWYQQSLDQGLQFLIQYYNGEERAKGNILERFSAQQFPDLHSELNLSSLELGDSALYFCASSERLAGGPSNTGELFFGEGSRLTVL.

The V gene is TRBV9, the J gene TRBJ2-3; D perhaps matches TRBD2 (6 bases). V shed 3 bases and J shed 5 bases, with 13 bases lying between them. The CDR3 has 14 residues. In germline, CDR1 is SGDLS, CDR2 YYNGEE. CDR3 DNA sequence: TGTGCCAGCAGCGCCCGCCGGGGGAGAGATACGCAGTATTTT. Protein: CASSARRGRDTQYF.

This clone has more than one count but fewer than ten. The chain links TRBV3-1 (or the pseudogene TRBV3-2) to TRBJ2-2, with no clear D. The CDR3 consists of 14 residues. The V end was cut by 2 bases, the J end by 1 base, with 5 bases between. Germline V lookup: CDR1 LGHDT, CDR2 YNNKEL (reference sequence). Here the CDR3 reads CASSQSWNTGELFF. The CDR3 bases are TGTGCCAGCAGCCAATCGTGGAACACCGGGGAGCTGTTTTTT.

CDR3 sequence (DNA): TGTGCCAGCAGCCAAATAGGTCTAGCGGCTCCCTACGAGCAGTACTTC. This gives the protein CASSQIGLAAPYEQYF. The V and J genes are TRBV7-9 and TRBJ2-7, with 7 bases matching TRBD2. The germline CDR1 and CDR2 sequences are SEHNR and FQNEAQ (reference sequence). The CDR3 length is 16 residues. Trimming removed 5 bases from V and 2 bases from J; junction bases left unmatched: 12.

The J gene is TRBJ2-5, the V gene TRBV10-2, with 16 bases aligning to TRBD2. The length of the CDR3 is 19 residues. Trimming removed 3 bases from V and 4 bases from J; junction bases left unmatched: 11. The V gene's germline CDR1 is WSHSY and CDR2 SAAADI. Written as DNA, the CDR3 is TGCGCCAGCAGTGATCTTTCAGGGACTAGCGGGGGGGCCACAGAGACCCAGTACTTC. Amino acid sequence: CASSDLSGTSGGATETQYF.

This clone was detected once. The chain carries TRBV7-2 and TRBJ1-2; D gene unclear. The CDR3 contains 12 residues. Trimming shortened V by 5 bases and J by 5 bases, and 9 bases separated the two germline ends. The germline V gene has CDR1 SGHTA and CDR2 FQGNSA. CDR3 in amino acids: CASSSLLYGYTF. The CDR3 nucleotides read TGTGCCAGCAGCAGCCTGCTATATGGCTACACCTTC.

The J gene is TRBJ2-1, the V gene TRBV7-8; D is possibly TRBD1 (5 bases). The CDR3 has 16 residues. Germline CDR1 is SGHVS and CDR2 is FQNEAQ. Deletions cut 1 base from V and 2 bases from J, with 12 bases between. CDR3 coding DNA: TGTGCCAGCAGCTTAGGACGAGGACAAGCCTACAATGAGCAGTTCTTC. It encodes CASSLGRGQAYNEQFF. The full variable domain, its missing parts supplied by reference TRBV7-8 and TRBJ2-1, is GAGVSQSPRYKVAKRGQDVALRCDPISGHVSLFWYQQALGQGPEFLTYFQNEAQLDKSGLPSDRFFAERPEGSVSTLKIQRTQQEDSAVYLCASSLGRGQAYNEQFFGPGTRLTVL.

The V and J genes are TRBV10-3 and TRBJ1-6, with 8 bases that match TRBD1. The V and J ends lost 3 bases and 7 bases, in that order; junction bases with no gene match: 8. Germline V CDR1 and CDR2: ENHRY, SYGVKD. The CDR3 has 16 residues. This CDR3 reads CAISDPGQGLNSPLHF. The CDR3 DNA follows: TGTGCCATCAGTGACCCCGGACAGGGTCTGAATTCACCCCTCCACTTT.

This clone was seen a few times. The chain recombines TRBV7-2 with TRBJ2-7; maybe TRBD2 (6 bases). CDR1 is SGHTA and CDR2 is FQGNSA in the germline V gene. The length of the CDR3 is 15 residues. The germline V and J ends were trimmed by 2 bases and 0 bases, with 11 bases remaining between them. The CDR3 bases are TGTGCCAGCAGCTTAATGAGCGGGCGCTCCTACGAGCAGTACTTC. Amino acid sequence: CASSLMSGRSYEQYF.

V is TRBV7-9 and J is TRBJ1-1, with D possibly matching TRBD1 (6 bases). Between the trimmed V and J ends, which lost 0 bases and 1 base, there was a span of 6 bases. Germline values: CDR1 SEHNR, CDR2 FQNEAQ (reference sequence). The CDR3 has 14 residues. This chain's CDR3 is CASSLAQGNTEAFF. In DNA, the CDR3 is TGTGCCAGCAGCTTAGCACAGGGGAACACTGAAGCTTTCTTT.